This T cell receptor (beta chain) was captured by sequencing in a study of monozygotic twins with cystic fibrosis. Per the germline V gene, CDR1 is MNHEY and CDR2 is SVGAGI. Unmatched junction bases numbered 3, after V lost 2 bases and J lost 2 bases. This CDR3 has 15 amino acids. Sequencing used immunoSEQ multiplex PCR; TCRdb keeps in-frame clones, though not all of them. Found here are just over 35,000 clones, just over 90% of them singletons; the top ten hold approximately 0.19%. The V and J genes are TRBV6-5 and TRBJ1-3, with TRBD1 identical over 7 bases. The receptor was isolated from a boy aged 2 to 9 with cystic fibrosis. Sequenced input: blood. The DNA of the CDR3 is TGTGCCAGCAGTTACACCGGGACAGCTGGAAACACCATATATTTT. Translation gives CASSYTGTAGNTIYF.